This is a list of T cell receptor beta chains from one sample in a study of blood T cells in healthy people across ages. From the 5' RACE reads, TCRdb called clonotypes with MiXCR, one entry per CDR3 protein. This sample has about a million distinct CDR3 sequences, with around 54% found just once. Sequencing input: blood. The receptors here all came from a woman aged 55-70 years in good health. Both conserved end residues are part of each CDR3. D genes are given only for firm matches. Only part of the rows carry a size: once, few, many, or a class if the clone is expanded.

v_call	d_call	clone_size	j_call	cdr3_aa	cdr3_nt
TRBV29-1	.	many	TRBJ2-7	CSVSSSVYEQYF	TGCAGCGTTTCGTCTAGCGTATACGAGCAGTACTTC
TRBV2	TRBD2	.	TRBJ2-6	CASSVGSSGRAFQSGANVLTF	TGTGCCAGCAGTGTAGGGTCTAGCGGGAGGGCCTTCCAGTCTGGGGCCAACGTCCTGACTTTC
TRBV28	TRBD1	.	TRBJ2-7	CASTHHLGTGVYEQYF	TGTGCCAGCACCCACCACCTTGGAACAGGGGTCTACGAGCAGTACTTC
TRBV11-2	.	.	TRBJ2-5	CASSLVGSFQETQYF	TGTGCCAGCAGCTTAGTCGGGAGCTTTCAAGAGACCCAGTACTTC
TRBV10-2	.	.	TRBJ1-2	CASTGETQYGYTF	TGCGCCAGCACAGGGGAAACCCAATATGGCTACACCTTC
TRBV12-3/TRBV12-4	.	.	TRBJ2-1	CASNLPGRGHNEQFF	TGTGCCAGCAATCTACCGGGACGGGGGCACAATGAGCAGTTCTTC
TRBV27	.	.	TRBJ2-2	CASSLRTEGELFF	TGTGCCAGCAGTTTGAGGACCGAGGGGGAGCTGTTTTTT
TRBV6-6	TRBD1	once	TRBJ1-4	CASTLRQGGEELFF	TGTGCCAGCACCCTAAGACAGGGGGGCGAAGAACTGTTTTTT
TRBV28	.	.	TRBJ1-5	CASVWGVGNQPQHF	TGTGCCAGCGTATGGGGGGTGGGCAATCAGCCCCAGCATTTT
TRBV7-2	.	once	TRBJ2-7	CASSKTTYGYEQYF	TGTGCCAGCAGCAAAACAACCTACGGTTACGAGCAGTACTTC
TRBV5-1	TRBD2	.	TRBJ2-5	CASSPKYRLAGGETQYF	TGCGCCAGCAGCCCAAAATACAGACTAGCGGGAGGAGAGACCCAGTACTTC
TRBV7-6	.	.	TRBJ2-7	CASSPRGDFRYEQYF	TGTGCCAGCAGCCCGCGAGGGGATTTTCGGTACGAGCAGTACTTC
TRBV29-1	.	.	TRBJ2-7	CSVVPRGGSRDEQYF	TGCAGCGTCGTACCTCGGGGTGGGTCCAGGGACGAGCAGTACTTC
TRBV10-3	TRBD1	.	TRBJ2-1	CAISAAGGWEQFF	TGTGCCATCAGTGCAGCAGGGGGCTGGGAGCAGTTCTTC
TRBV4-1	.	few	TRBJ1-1	CASSQDLGTEAFF	TGCGCCAGCAGCCAAGATCTGGGGACTGAAGCTTTCTTT
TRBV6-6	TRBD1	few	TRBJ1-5	CASTMGTGDQPQHF	TGTGCCAGCACCATGGGGACAGGGGATCAGCCCCAGCATTTT
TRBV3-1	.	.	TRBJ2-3	CASSSPGLITDTQYF	TGTGCCAGCAGTTCGCCGGGACTCATCACAGATACGCAGTATTTT
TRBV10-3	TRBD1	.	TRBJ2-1	CAARTGGHAGQFF	TGTGCCGCCCGGACAGGGGGACACGCTGGGCAGTTCTTC
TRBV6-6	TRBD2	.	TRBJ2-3	CASSYSKGTSGRTQYF	TGTGCCAGCAGTTACTCGAAAGGGACTAGCGGGAGAACGCAGTATTTT
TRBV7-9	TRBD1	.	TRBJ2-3	CASSSPGTGVTDTQYF	TGTGCCAGCAGCTCGCCCGGGACAGGGGTCACAGATACGCAGTATTTT
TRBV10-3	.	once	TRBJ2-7	CAISVGAGRYEQYF	TGTGCCATCAGTGTTGGGGCCGGAAGGTACGAGCAGTACTTC
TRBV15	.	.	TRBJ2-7	CATSREYEQYF	TGTGCCACCAGCAGGGAATACGAGCAGTACTTC
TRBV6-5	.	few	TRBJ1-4	CASSYSRGNGELFF	TGTGCCAGCAGTTACTCGAGGGGGAACGGGGAACTGTTTTTT
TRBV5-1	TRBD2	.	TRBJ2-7	CASSSGTSGRWNEQYF	TGTGCCAGCAGTTCCGGGACTAGCGGGAGGTGGAATGAGCAGTACTTC
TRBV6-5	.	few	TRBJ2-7	CASSYSGTYYEQYF	TGTGCCAGCAGTTACTCGGGTACCTATTACGAGCAGTACTTC
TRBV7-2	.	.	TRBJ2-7	CASSLWAPGQTSSYEQYF	TGTGCCAGCAGCCTTTGGGCCCCAGGACAGACCTCCTCCTACGAGCAGTACTTC
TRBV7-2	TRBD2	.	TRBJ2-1	CASSPFPGLAGVEQFF	TGTGCCAGCAGCCCCTTCCCGGGACTAGCGGGAGTTGAGCAGTTCTTC
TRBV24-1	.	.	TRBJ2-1	CATSKDNEQFF	TGTGCCACCAGTAAAGACAATGAGCAGTTCTTC
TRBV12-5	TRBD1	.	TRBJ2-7	CASGLVFRDRVYEQYF	TGTGCTAGTGGTTTGGTCTTCCGGGACAGGGTCTACGAGCAGTACTTC
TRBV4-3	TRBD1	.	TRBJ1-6	CASSRDPGQGHSPLHF	TGCGCCAGCAGCCGTGATCCGGGACAGGGGCATTCACCCCTCCACTTT
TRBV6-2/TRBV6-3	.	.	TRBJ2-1	CASSYLLGWGIEDNEQFF	TGTGCCAGCAGTTACCTCCTAGGGTGGGGTATCGAGGACAATGAGCAGTTCTTC
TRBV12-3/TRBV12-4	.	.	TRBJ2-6	CASSWGESGANVLTF	TGTGCCAGCAGTTGGGGTGAGTCTGGGGCCAACGTCCTGACTTTC
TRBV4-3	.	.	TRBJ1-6	CASSQEAGESPLHF	TGCGCCAGCAGCCAAGAGGCAGGCGAATCACCCCTCCACTTT
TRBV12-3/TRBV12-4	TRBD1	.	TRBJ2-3	CASTTRTGQTDTQYF	TGTGCCAGTACGACCCGGACAGGTCAAACAGATACGCAGTATTTT
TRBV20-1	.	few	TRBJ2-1	CSASSSYYNEQFF	TGCAGTGCTAGTAGTTCCTACTACAATGAGCAGTTCTTC
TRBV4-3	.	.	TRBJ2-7	CASSRSFSYEQYF	TGCGCCAGCAGCCGGTCGTTCTCCTACGAGCAGTACTTC
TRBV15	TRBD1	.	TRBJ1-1	CATSRKTTGSTEAFF	TGTGCCACCAGCCGAAAAACGACAGGGAGCACTGAAGCTTTCTTT
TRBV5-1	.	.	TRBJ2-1	CASSLGEDNEQFF	TGCGCCAGCAGCTTGGGAGAAGACAATGAGCAGTTCTTC
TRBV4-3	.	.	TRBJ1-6	CASSQEGVPYNSPLHF	TGCGCCAGCAGCCAAGAAGGGGTCCCCTATAATTCACCCCTCCACTTT
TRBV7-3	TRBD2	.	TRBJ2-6	CASSSTKPGTSGTGANVLTF	TGTGCCAGCAGCTCCACTAAGCCAGGGACTAGCGGTACGGGGGCCAACGTCCTGACTTTC
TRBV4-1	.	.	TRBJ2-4	CASSQEHDSIAKNIQYF	TGCGCCAGCAGCCAAGAACATGACAGCATAGCCAAAAACATTCAGTACTTC
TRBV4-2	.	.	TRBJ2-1	CASSQDLYNEQFF	TGTGCCAGCAGCCAAGACCTTTACAATGAGCAGTTCTTC
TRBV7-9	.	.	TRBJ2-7	CASSGGDAAYEQYF	TGTGCCAGCAGCGGCGGGGACGCGGCCTACGAGCAGTACTTC
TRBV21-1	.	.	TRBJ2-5	CASSKDTSSSEGKEETQYF	TGTGCCAGCAGCAAAGACACCTCATCTAGCGAGGGGAAAGAAGAGACCCAGTACTTC
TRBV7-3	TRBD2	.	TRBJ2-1	CASSLWPGGYNEQFF	TGTGCCAGCAGCTTATGGCCGGGGGGGTACAATGAGCAGTTCTTC
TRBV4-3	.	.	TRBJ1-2	CASSPSPGGNYGYTF	TGCGCCAGCAGCCCGAGCCCTGGGGGAAACTATGGCTACACCTTC
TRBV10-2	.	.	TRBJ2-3	CASSESRSWGTDTQYF	TGCGCCAGCAGTGAGTCAAGGTCGTGGGGTACAGATACGCAGTATTTT
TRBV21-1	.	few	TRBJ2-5	CASTQPPAEGGDSETQYF	TGTGCCAGCACCCAACCACCCGCAGAGGGGGGAGACAGTGAGACCCAGTACTTC